The T cell receptor beta chain under discussion was sequenced for a study of tissue T cells after allogeneic stem cell transplantation. Study-wide background: Smaller viable blood or marrow samples skipped sorting for direct DNA extraction.

V dropped 5 bases and J dropped 2; count of bases not matched to a gene: 9. The CDR3 sequence is 17 residues long. CDR1 and CDR2 (germline): SGHVS, FQNEAQ. Regarding the study as a whole: Within patients, tissue anatomy strongly shaped TCR repertoire composition. Alloreactivity or antigen specificity of tissue TCRs was not determined; some clones might be host cells.

Note on this clone: Its specificity is unknown.

TCRdb's table, derived via immunoSEQ multiplex PCR, lists solely in-frame clones and lacks some. The sample contains about 43,000 clones, roughly 92% of which appear only once. Source: blood, taken before transplantation. The sequence was obtained from a woman between 35 and 70 years old who later had graft-versus-host disease after an allogeneic stem cell transplant. The chain recombines TRBV7-8 with TRBJ2-3; TRBD2 matches at 11 bases. As DNA, the CDR3 is TGTGCCAGCAGCCGTGGACATAGCGGGAGGGCCACAGATACGCAGTATTTT. It yields the protein CASSRGHSGRATDTQYF.